The 13 T cell receptor beta chains in this list originate from one sample, sequenced in a study of blood T cell repertoires in COVID-19. Profiled with immunoSEQ multiplex PCR; TCRdb holds only in-frame clones, not every one. The table includes 73,000 or so clones, 83% detected once. The sequencing input was peripheral blood. The receptors were sampled from a woman between 55 and 75 years old with acute or convalescent COVID-19.

The chain employs TRBV11-2 and TRBJ1-6; unclear D gene. The germline CDR1 and CDR2 sequences are SGHAT and FQNNGV. The CDR3 loop spans 18 amino acids. Trimming left V 1 base short and J 1 base short, with 14 bases between. The CDR3 sequence: CASSLVPVWASYNSPLHF. The CDR3 nucleotides read TGTGCCAGCAGCTTAGTACCTGTTTGGGCTTCCTATAATTCACCCCTCCACTTT.

The rearrangement uses TRBV4-1 and TRBJ1-2, with 12 bases that match TRBD1. CDR1 MGHRA and CDR2 YSYEKL come from the germline V gene. The CDR3 is 14 residues long. With 6 bases clipped from V and 7 bases from J, the junction kept 6 bases outside the gene matches. In nucleotides, the CDR3 is TGCGCCAGCAGGGGGACAGGGGGCGCCTCTGGCTACACCTTC. Its protein is CASRGTGGASGYTF.

The chain carries TRBV19 and TRBJ1-5; 12 positions match TRBD1. In germline, CDR1 is LNHDA, CDR2 SQIVND (reference sequence). V lost 2 bases, J lost 7 bases, and 9 bases stayed unmatched. The CDR3 runs to 17 residues. CDR3 region: CASSILEGQGARQPQHF. DNA of the CDR3: TGTGCCAGTAGTATATTGGAGGGACAGGGGGCGCGACAGCCCCAGCATTTT. Using reference TRBV19 and TRBJ1-5 for the parts outside the CDR3, the full variable domain is DGGITQSPKYLFRKEGQNVTLSCEQNLNHDAMYWYRQDPGQGLRLIYYSQIVNDFQKGDIAEGYSVSREKKESFPLTVTSAQKNPTAFYLCASSILEGQGARQPQHFGDGTRLSIL.

The table lists this clone with a count of one. This CDR3 reads CASSRGQLGEGYEQYF. The CDR3 DNA is TGTGCCAGCAGCCGGGGACAACTCGGAGAAGGCTACGAGCAGTACTTC. The V gene is TRBV11-1, the J gene TRBJ2-7, with a possible D match to TRBD1 (6 bases). Germline V gene data show CDR1 as SGHAT and CDR2 as FQDESV (reference sequence). Trimming pared 5 bases from V and 3 bases from J, leaving 20 bases between. This CDR3 is built from 16 residues.

The rearrangement joins TRBV9 to TRBJ2-7; 7 bases are shared with TRBD2. Germline V CDR1 and CDR2: SGDLS, YYNGEE. The CDR3 has 13 amino acids. V was pared by 3 bases and J by 6 bases, with 6 bases of the junction left unmatched. The CDR3 DNA is TGTGCCAGCAGCGACCGCCCGGGAGGCGAGCAGTACTTC. This gives the protein CASSDRPGGEQYF.

The chain carries TRBV6-1 and TRBJ1-6, with D possibly being TRBD1 (5 bases). V lost 1 base and J lost 9, with 10 bases in between. The CDR3 contains 14 residues. CDR1 is MNHNS, CDR2 SASEGT, per germline. The CDR3 here is CASSEEGIRSPLHF. The CDR3, as DNA: TGTGCCAGCAGTGAAGAGGGGATCCGTTCACCCCTCCACTTT.

This chain links TRBV5-1 with TRBJ2-7, with TRBD2 matching over 7 bases. CDR1 and CDR2 from the germline V gene are SGHRS and YFSETQ. The CDR3 runs to 15 residues. V shed 7 bases and J 0 bases; nucleotides not matched to a gene: 10. The CDR3 region is CASRVMRESSYEQYF. The CDR3 DNA is TGCGCCAGCCGAGTAATGCGGGAGAGCTCCTACGAGCAGTACTTC. Filled out from reference TRBV5-1 and TRBJ2-7, the complete variable domain reads KAGVTQTPRYLIKTRGQQVTLSCSPISGHRSVSWYQQTPGQGLQFLFEYFSETQRNKGNFPGRFSGRQFSNSRSEMNVSTLELGDSALYLCASRVMRESSYEQYFGPGTRLTVT.

The J gene is TRBJ1-1, the V gene TRBV6-5; perhaps TRBD1 as D (5 bases). CDR1 is MNHEY and CDR2 is SVGAGI in the germline V gene. The CDR3 is made up of 13 amino acids. Trimming cost V 6 bases and J 1 base, with 9 bases left between them. The CDR3 here is CASRGEGNTEAFF. CDR3 nucleotide sequence: TGTGCCAGCAGAGGGGAGGGGAACACTGAAGCTTTCTTT.

The rearrangement links TRBV5-1 to TRBJ1-1, with 8 positions matching TRBD1. Losses at the gene ends were 1 base for V and 1 base for J; bases not matched to a gene: 12. This CDR3 spans 18 amino acids. The germline V gene encodes CDR1 SGHRS and CDR2 YFSETQ. The CDR3 region has the DNA TGCGCCAGCAGCTTGTCGAGGACAGGGAGACCCTCGAACACTGAAGCTTTCTTT. Translation gives CASSLSRTGRPSNTEAFF.

The chain links TRBV10-3 to TRBJ1-1, with 9 bases lining up with TRBD1. Germline V gene sequence: CDR1 ENHRY, CDR2 SYGVKD. The CDR3 runs 14 residues. The ends lost 9 bases at V and 5 bases at J; junction bases unmatched: 10. The CDR3 DNA reads TGTGCCATGAAACAGGGGGCGGAGGAGACTGAAGCTTTCTTT. Translated: CAMKQGAEETEAFF.

The V and J genes are TRBV9 and TRBJ1-4, with 9 bases lining up with TRBD1. Germline V gene sequence: CDR1 SGDLS, CDR2 YYNGEE. V was pared by 4 bases and J by 2 bases, with 6 bases of the junction left unmatched. The CDR3 has 16 residues. The CDR3 bases are TGTGCCAGCAGCTTCGGACAGGGGACTACTAATGAAAAACTGTTTTTT. This translates into CASSFGQGTTNEKLFF.

The V gene is TRBV7-9, the J gene TRBJ1-3; D unclear. Looked up from germline, CDR1 is SEHNR and CDR2 is FQNEAQ (reference sequence). V lost 2 bases to trimming and J lost 2 bases, with 4 bases between them. There are 13 residues in the CDR3. The CDR3 spells CASSLQTGNTIYF. CDR3 nucleotides: TGTGCCAGCAGCTTACAAACTGGAAACACCATATATTTT.

This clone has more than one count but fewer than ten. This chain connects TRBV5-1 to TRBJ1-1; a weak D match, TRBD1 (6 bases). The V end lost 4 bases, the J end lost 2 bases, and 12 bases lay between the germline ends. Germline V lookup: CDR1 SGHRS, CDR2 YFSETQ. The CDR3 length is 14 residues. The CDR3 is CASSLRTANTEAFF. CDR3 DNA: TGCGCCAGCAGCCTAAGGACAGCAAACACTGAAGCTTTCTTT.